These T cell receptor beta chains were read from a single sample in a study of cytomegalovirus exposure and HLA in healthy donors. The method was immunoSEQ multiplex PCR; TCRdb's version includes in-frame clones alone and lacks a portion of them. The sample shows some 190,000 clones, more than 75% of them seen only once. Sample: PBMCs. The source is a woman aged 50 to 60 in good health and CMV-seronegative. CDR3s include the opening cysteine and the closing phenylalanine or tryptophan. D genes are given only for firm matches. Size is stated for part of the rows, as once, few or many counts, or as a class when the clone is expanded.

TRBJ1-2 NA NA TRBV28 TGTGCCAGCAGAAATCCGACAGGTGCAAACTATGGCTACACCTTC CASRNPTGANYGYTF
TRBJ2-7 NA TRBD1 TRBV5-1 TGCGCCAGCAGCCTGTCGATAGGTACAGGGGTCCACGAGCAGTACTTC CASSLSIGTGVHEQYF
TRBJ2-1 NA NA TRBV2 TGTGCCAGCAGTCCGTACAATGAGCAGTTCTTC CASSPYNEQFF
TRBJ1-1 NA NA TRBV21-1 TGTGGCAACAGAATCATCTTTAACATGAACACTGAAGCTTTCTTT CGNRIIFNMNTEAFF
TRBJ2-1 NA NA TRBV9 TGTGCCAGCAGCGTTCGGGACAATGAGCAGTTCTTC CASSVRDNEQFF
TRBJ1-1 NA TRBD1 TRBV19 TGTGCCAGTAGTATAGACCTGACAGGGGGTGGTGAAGCTTTCTTT CASSIDLTGGGEAFF
TRBJ1-5 NA TRBD1 TRBV6-6 TGTGCCAGCAGCTTGGGACAGGGCGCTCAGCCCCAGCATTTT CASSLGQGAQPQHF
TRBJ2-2 NA TRBD2 TRBV4-3 TGCGCCAGCAGCCGAATACTAGCGGGGGTGAACACCGGGGAGCTGTTTTTT CASSRILAGVNTGELFF
TRBJ1-3 NA TRBD1 TRBV28 TGTGCCAGCAGTACCCGGGACAGCTATTGGAGGAACACCATATATTTT CASSTRDSYWRNTIYF
TRBJ2-7 NA NA TRBV7-2 TGTGCCAGCAGCCTAGAGACAGGCTCCTACGAGCAGTACTTC CASSLETGSYEQYF
TRBJ1-1 few NA TRBV4-3 TGCGCCAGCAGCCAACCAACACGGAGCCCACCTGAAGCTTTCTTT CASSQPTRSPPEAFF
TRBJ2-1 NA NA TRBV5-1 TGCGCCAGCAGCACCGGACAGTCCGCCTACAATGAGCAGTTCTTC CASSTGQSAYNEQFF
TRBJ1-1 NA NA TRBV7-2 TGTGCCAGCAGCTTACAAGGGGTTTTGAACACTGAAGCTTTCTTT CASSLQGVLNTEAFF
TRBJ2-2 NA NA TRBV5-6 TGTGCCAGCAGCTTAACTATGAGCGGTTACCTGAACACCGGGGAGCTGTTTTTT CASSLTMSGYLNTGELFF
TRBJ1-1 NA NA TRBV9 TGTGCCAGCAGCGTAGTTGAGTGGACTGAAGCTTTCTTT CASSVVEWTEAFF
TRBJ1-3 NA NA TRBV27 TGTGCCAGCAGTCTCCTCTCTGGAAACACCATATATTTT CASSLLSGNTIYF
TRBJ1-5 NA NA TRBV18 TGTGCCAGCTCACCTCCAGGGGTTCGCAATCAGCCCCAGCATTTT CASSPPGVRNQPQHF
TRBJ2-1 NA NA TRBV19 TGTGCCAGTAGTATAATGGCGGGCCTCTCCTACAATGAGCAGTTCTTC CASSIMAGLSYNEQFF
TRBJ2-5 NA NA TRBV6-5 TGTGCCAGCAGCCCCGGGGACACTAGACAAGAGACCCAGTACTTC CASSPGDTRQETQYF
TRBJ1-3 NA NA TRBV7-9 TGTGCCAGCAGCTTCACAGGTTCTAATAGAAACACCATATATTTT CASSFTGSNRNTIYF
TRBJ2-1 NA TRBD2 TRBV11-3 TGTGCCAGCAGCTGGTCGGGAGGGCCCTACAATGAGCAGTTCTTC CASSWSGGPYNEQFF
TRBJ1-1 once TRBD1 TRBV2 TGTCACACTCCCGGGACAGGGAAGAACACTGAAGCTTTCTTT CHTPGTGKNTEAFF
TRBJ1-3 once NA TRBV19 TGTGCCAGTAGTGTCCGGACTCCCGGCTCTGGAAACACCATATATTTT CASSVRTPGSGNTIYF
TRBJ1-4 NA TRBD1 TRBV6-5 TGTGCCAGCAGTTACGGGACAGCGAGTGAAAAACTGTTTTTT CASSYGTASEKLFF
TRBJ1-6 NA TRBD1 TRBV29-1 TGCAGCGTTGGGGAGACAGGGTTGAACTCACCCCTCCACTTT CSVGETGLNSPLHF
TRBJ2-2 NA TRBD2 TRBV7-9 TGTGCCAGCAGCTTAGGAGCGGGAGGCAACACCGGGGAGCTGTTTTTT CASSLGAGGNTGELFF
TRBJ1-2 NA TRBD1 TRBV2 TGTGCCAGCAGGGCCCAGCTCGTGGACAGGGGGCGGAATGGCTACACCTTC CASRAQLVDRGRNGYTF
TRBJ2-7 NA NA TRBV7-2 TGTGCCAGCAGCTTAGGACAGCGCATCCAGGGTGAGCAGTACTTC CASSLGQRIQGEQYF
TRBJ2-3 NA NA TRBV5-1 TGCGCCAGCAGTTTGACAGGATTTAGCACAGATACGCAGTATTTT CASSLTGFSTDTQYF
TRBJ1-4 NA NA TRBV5-5 TGTGCCAGCAGCATCCAGGGTGCTTCTAATGAAAAACTGTTTTTT CASSIQGASNEKLFF
TRBJ2-1 few TRBD2 TRBV4-1 TGCGCCAGCAGCAATGGACTAGCGGGGGCCCTCAATGAGCAGTTCTTC CASSNGLAGALNEQFF
TRBJ2-3 NA TRBD2 TRBV6-5 TGTGCCAGCAGCTTACTAGCGGAGAGCACAGATACGCAGTATTTT CASSLLAESTDTQYF
TRBJ2-7 NA NA TRBV4-2 TGTGCCAGCAGCCAAGAAGAGCAGCGCAGAACCTACGAGCAGTACTTC CASSQEEQRRTYEQYF
TRBJ1-2 NA TRBD1 TRBV6-4 TGTGCCAGCAGGGAAACAGGGGGCGGCTACACCTTC CASRETGGGYTF
TRBJ2-5 NA TRBD2 TRBV9 TGTGCCAGCAGCCCTATAGCGGGGGGGGAGTTGGAGACCCAGTACTTC CASSPIAGGELETQYF
TRBJ2-5 NA NA TRBV5-6 TGTGCCAGCAGCTTGCGGAGGCAGAGAGAGACCCAGTACTTC CASSLRRQRETQYF
TRBJ1-6 NA NA TRBV6-5 TGTGCCAGCAGGCGGGTCCCGTCCTATAATTCACCCCTCCACTTT CASRRVPSYNSPLHF
TRBJ1-5 NA NA TRBV21-1 TGTGCCAGCAGCGTCCGACGAAAGGGGGGGGGCAATCAGCCCCAGCATTTT CASSVRRKGGGNQPQHF
TRBJ1-1 few NA TRBV19 TGTGCCAGTAGTATTCTGGGCGGGGGCACTGAAGCTTTCTTT CASSILGGGTEAFF
TRBJ1-1 once NA TRBV5-5 TGTGCCAGCAGCTCCCTACTGGGGGCGAACACTGAAGCTTTCTTT CASSSLLGANTEAFF
TRBJ1-1 many NA TRBV7-2 TGTGCTTCCAGAGGCACTGTTCTCATGAACACTGAAGCTTTCTTT CASRGTVLMNTEAFF
TRBJ1-3 NA NA TRBV5-6 TGTGCCAGCAGCTTTTGGGGGGTCCCCGGAAACACCATATATTTT CASSFWGVPGNTIYF
TRBJ1-1 NA NA TRBV18 TGTGCCAGCTCACCAGGTGGCGGGGGAGGCTTGAACACTGAAGCTTTCTTT CASSPGGGGGLNTEAFF
TRBJ1-2 once TRBD1 TRBV4-2 TGTGCCAGCAGCCAAGAGCGGGCAGGACAGGGGATAAACTATGGCTACACCTTC CASSQERAGQGINYGYTF
TRBJ2-5 NA TRBD2 TRBV5-4 TGTGCCAGCAGCCATAAGCGGGAGTCCCGAGAGACCCAGTACTTC CASSHKRESRETQYF
TRBJ1-1 once NA TRBV18 TGTGCCAGCTCACCATCGGGTAACACTGAAGCTTTCTTT CASSPSGNTEAFF
TRBJ2-7 NA TRBD1 TRBV5-4 TGTGCCAGCAGCTCATCCAAAAGGACAGGGGGACGCGAGCAGTACTTC CASSSSKRTGGREQYF
TRBJ2-7 NA TRBD1 TRBV27 TGTGCCAGCAGTTGGTCCGAGACAGGGGTCTACGAGCAGTACTTC CASSWSETGVYEQYF
TRBJ1-2 few TRBD1 TRBV4-1 TGCGCCAGCAGCCAGGGGACAGGGCAATTCGGCTACACCTTC CASSQGTGQFGYTF
TRBJ2-3 NA NA TRBV2 TGTGCCAGCAGTGAAGCGCTACCGTTGGCGGGATGGTTGGATACGCAGTATTTT CASSEALPLAGWLDTQYF
TRBJ2-7 NA TRBD1 TRBV9 TGTGCCAGCAGCGGATCCGGGACAGGGAACAACGAGCAGTACTTC CASSGSGTGNNEQYF
TRBJ2-7 NA TRBD1 TRBV18 TGTGCCAGCTCTCGGAACGACAGGGCCCACGAGCAGTACTTC CASSRNDRAHEQYF
TRBJ1-2 NA NA TRBV7-2 TGTGCCAGCAGCTTAACAGGGCGTGGATATGGCTACACCTTC CASSLTGRGYGYTF
TRBJ1-5 NA NA TRBV6-5 TGTGCCAGCAGTTGGGGCGGGGATCAGCCCCAGCATTTT CASSWGGDQPQHF
TRBJ2-1 NA NA TRBV5-1 TGCGCCAGCAGCGGGGAGTTCTCCTACAATGAGCAGTTCTTC CASSGEFSYNEQFF
TRBJ1-2 NA NA TRBV6-8 TGTGCCAGCAGTTACGACAGGACGTACGACTACACCTTC CASSYDRTYDYTF
TRBJ2-1 NA NA TRBV7-2 TGTGCCAGCAGATTCGGACTGGCCAATGAGCAGTTCTTC CASRFGLANEQFF
TRBJ1-4 NA NA TRBV19 TGTGCCAGTAGCTGGAGGGTTAATGAAAAACTGTTTTTT CASSWRVNEKLFF
TRBJ1-1 few NA TRBV6-5 TGTGCCAGCAGAAGACTAGACTTGAACACTGAAGCTTTCTTT CASRRLDLNTEAFF
TRBJ2-3 NA TRBD1 TRBV29-1 TGCAGCGTCCCAGGTAGGGACAGTGGGACAGATACGCAGTATTTT CSVPGRDSGTDTQYF